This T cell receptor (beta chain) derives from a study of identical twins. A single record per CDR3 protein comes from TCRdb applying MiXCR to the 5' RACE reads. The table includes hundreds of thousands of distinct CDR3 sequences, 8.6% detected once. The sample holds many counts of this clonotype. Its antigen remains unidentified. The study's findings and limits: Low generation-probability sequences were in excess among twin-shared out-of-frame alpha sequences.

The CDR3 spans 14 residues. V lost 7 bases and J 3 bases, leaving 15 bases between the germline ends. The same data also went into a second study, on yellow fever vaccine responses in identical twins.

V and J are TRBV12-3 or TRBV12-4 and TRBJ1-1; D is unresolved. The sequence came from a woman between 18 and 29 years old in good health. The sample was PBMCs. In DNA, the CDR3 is TGTGCCAGCACGGCCTCCGGGGAATACACTGAAGCTTTCTTT. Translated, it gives CASTASGEYTEAFF.